The T cell receptor (beta chain) described here comes from a study of PD-L1 blockade in urothelial cancer. The wider study: About 90% of the roughly 29 patients were men who had bladder-origin urothelial cancer.

Regarding time point: peripheral blood 6 weeks after treatment start. The CDR3 consists of 14 residues. Germline CDR1 reads MNHEY; CDR2 reads SVGAGI. J gave up 3 bases and V 6 bases, and 7 bases lay outside the gene matches. Sequencing was performed with immunoSEQ multiplex PCR; in TCRdb, only in-frame clones are kept and a portion is missing. Of tens of thousands of clones in the sample, 80% to 90% are singletons; the top ten hold about 22%. The TCR sequence derives from a man in his sixties with urothelial cancer. The V call is TRBV6-5, the J call TRBJ1-2; the match to TRBD1 covers 7 bases. The material sequenced was PBMCs, taken around atezolizumab (anti-PD-L1) treatment. CDR3 DNA: TGTGCCAGCAGCCCGGGACAGTTAGACTATGGCTACACCTTC. Protein: CASSPGQLDYGYTF.